This TCR beta chain was observed in a study of shared clonotypes between healthy human individuals. General study findings and limits: Researchers sampled only blood; tissue repertoires likely differ. The study's rarefaction showed incomplete sorted-subset sequencing despite large depth. Unshared clonotypes carried lower generation probabilities than those common to all four donors.

The germline gives CDR1 SGHRS, CDR2 YFSETQ. The CDR3 spans 14 residues. V lost 1 base to trimming and J lost 3 bases, with 11 bases between them. Repertoires were generated with immunoSEQ multiplex PCR, while TCRdb's copy carries only in-frame clones and drops some. This table holds around 2.1 million clones, around 95% found once. In the case of this clone: Its antigen is undetermined. Other DNA sequences in the sample encode the same CDR3.

J is TRBJ2-7 and V is TRBV5-1; D is perhaps TRBD2 (6 bases). Sequenced: naive CD4+ T cells sorted from blood. This sample's subset: CD45RA+ positively selected. The sequence derives from a man younger than 35 in good health. CDR3 DNA: TGCGCCAGCAGCTTGTACCCGGGAGTCTACGAGCAGTACTTC. Translation: CASSLYPGVYEQYF.